Shown below are 28 T cell receptor beta chains from a single sample sequenced in a study of prognosis after radiotherapy for stage I lung cancer. Multiplex PCR, run in two rounds, amplified TCR beta CDR3 from genomic DNA. Amplification in first-round PCR relied on primers specific to each TRBV and TRBJ gene. TCRdb re-analysed the multiplex PCR reads in MiXCR, keeping a single row per CDR3 protein. The sample lists 13,000 to 15,000 distinct CDR3 sequences, about 32% occurring once. The sample here was PBMCs, taken before or after stereotactic body radiation therapy (not recorded which). The source of these receptors is a donor older than 45 with non-small cell lung cancer.

This clonotype ranks as medium-sized. The chain employs TRBV7-3 and TRBJ2-1; 11 bases agree with TRBD1. CDR1 and CDR2 from the germline V gene are SGHTA and FQGTGA. The CDR3 extends over 16 amino acids. The V and J ends lost 0 bases and 5 bases, in that order; junction bases with no gene match: 3. CDR3 nucleotide sequence: TGTGCCAGCAGCTTAACGCGGACAGGGGGCAACAATGAGCAGTTCTTC. The encoded protein is CASSLTRTGGNNEQFF.

Concerning this clonotype itself: The CDR3 end shows no conserved phenylalanine or tryptophan, and so a read error is likely. V usage is TRBV27 and J usage is TRBJ2-7, with 7 nucleotides matching TRBD1. CDR3 length: 14 residues. The V gene end was trimmed by 8 bases and the J gene end by 4 bases; junction bases not matched to a gene: 11. Germline values: CDR1 MNHEY, CDR2 SMNVEV (reference sequence). The CDR3: CASGPPGQSYEQYL. In nucleotides, the CDR3 is TGTGCCAGCGGGCCACCGGGACAGTCTTACGAGCAGTACTTA.

This clonotype appeared many times. V usage is TRBV12-3 or TRBV12-4 and J usage is TRBJ2-7; TRBD1 matches 7 bases. The CDR3 spans 12 residues. J gave up 7 bases and V 3 bases, and 3 bases lay outside the gene matches. The CDR3 spells CASSFTGVEQYF. The CDR3, as DNA: TGTGCCAGCAGTTTTACAGGGGTTGAGCAGTACTTC.

At least ten counts were recorded for this clonotype. The genes are TRBV20-1 and TRBJ2-7; 10 bases are shared with TRBD1. The CDR3 is made up of 13 amino acids. Germline V lookup: CDR1 DFQATT, CDR2 SNEGSKA (reference sequence). The junction had 5 bases not matched to a gene; V was cut back by 3 bases and J by 6 bases. The CDR3 bases are TGCAGTGCTAGCGGACAGGGGGTGGGCGAGCAGTACTTC. This codes for CSASGQGVGEQYF.

As regards this clonotype: A far larger clone is one nucleotide away, so this likely arose from a read error. The chain carries TRBV6-2 or TRBV6-3 and TRBJ2-1, with D uncertain. V shed 4 bases and J shed 5 bases, with 9 bases lying between them. The CDR3 length is 13 residues. Germline CDR1 reads MNHEY; CDR2 reads SVGEGT. Here the CDR3 reads CASSFAANNEQFF. The CDR3 DNA is TGTGCCAGCAGTTTTGCTGCAAACAATGAGCAGTTCTTC.

This clonotype was seen ten or more times. The chain links TRBV28 to TRBJ2-6, with D possibly matching TRBD1 (5 bases). The germline V gene has CDR1 MDHEN and CDR2 SYDVKM. V was clipped by 8 bases and J by 2 bases, with 19 bases between them. The CDR3 extends over 17 amino acids. CDR3 in amino acids: CASLGREKLTGANVLTF. DNA for the CDR3: TGTGCCAGCCTCGGCAGGGAAAAATTGACTGGGGCCAACGTCCTGACTTTC. The full variable domain, its missing parts supplied by reference TRBV28 and TRBJ2-6, is DVKVTQSSRYLVKRTGEKVFLECVQDMDHENMFWYRQDPGLGLRLIYFSYDVKMKEKGDIPEGYSVSREKKERFSLILESASTNQTSMYLCASLGREKLTGANVLTFGAGSRLTVL.

Many counts were recorded for this clonotype. The chain is built from TRBV7-2 and TRBJ1-5, with D maybe TRBD1 (6 bases). The CDR3 sequence is 15 residues long. From germline, CDR1 is SGHTA and CDR2 FQGNSA. The V end lost 5 bases, the J end lost 5 bases, and 16 bases lay between the germline ends. The CDR3 coding sequence is TGTGCCAGCAGCGCAGGGGTTGGGTGGGATCAGCCCCAGCATTTT. Translated, it gives CASSAGVGWDQPQHF.

The sample holds many counts of this clonotype. The rearrangement joins TRBV18 to TRBJ2-7, with 11 bases fitting TRBD2. The CDR3 is 15 residues long. Germline V gene data show CDR1 as KGHSH and CDR2 as LQKENI. V shed 2 bases, J shed 2 bases, and the junction held 2 bases outside the gene matches. The CDR3 DNA sequence: TGTGCCAGCTCACCAAGACTAGCGGGGACCTACGAGCAGTACTTC. Translating it yields CASSPRLAGTYEQYF.

This clonotype is labeled as medium-sized. The chain recombines TRBV15 with TRBJ2-7, with TRBD2 matching 7 bases. Germline V gene data show CDR1 as LNHNV and CDR2 as YYDKDF (reference sequence). This CDR3 comprises 14 residues. The V and J ends lost 3 bases and 2 bases, in that order; junction bases with no gene match: 4. This CDR3 is CATSSSGQTYEQYF. The CDR3 coding sequence is TGTGCCACCAGCAGTAGCGGGCAGACCTACGAGCAGTACTTC.

This clonotype was observed many times. One end of the junction does not line up with germline, which may come from a read error. The CDR3 loop reads CASSELLNSEAFF. The CDR3 bases are TGTGCCAGCAGTGAGCTCCTGAACAGTGAAGCTTTCTTT. The chain links TRBV25-1 to TRBJ1-1; D gene ambiguous. This CDR3 contains 13 residues. Germline V gene sequence: CDR1 MGHDK, CDR2 SYGVNS.

This clonotype appeared many times. The chain carries TRBV14 and TRBJ2-3; 10 bases map to TRBD2. The ends lost 2 bases at V and 12 bases at J; junction bases unmatched: 5. Germline loops: CDR1 SGHDN, CDR2 FVKESK. The CDR3 consists of 13 residues. CDR3 residues: CASSQYLAGDQYF. The DNA for the CDR3 is TGTGCCAGCAGCCAATATCTAGCGGGAGACCAGTATTTT.

The sample holds many counts of this clonotype. The chain combines TRBV13 with TRBJ2-5; D gene uncertain. Germline CDR1 and CDR2: PRHDT and FYEKMQ (reference sequence). Trimming removed 5 bases at V and 3 bases at J, with 4 bases between. CDR3 length: 11 amino acids. The CDR3 here is CASSTEETQYF. The CDR3 nucleotides read TGTGCCAGCAGCACTGAAGAGACCCAGTACTTC.

This clonotype appeared once. A far more abundant clone sits one base away, making this likely a read error. The genes are TRBV6-4 and TRBJ2-5; possibly TRBD1 for D (6 bases). The V and J ends lost 6 bases and 7 bases respectively, with 18 bases between them. This CDR3 region has 14 residues. Germline lookup yields CDR1 MRHNA and CDR2 SNTAGT. As DNA, the CDR3 is TGTGCCAGCAGCCGCGGACAGACCAGGTGGACCCAGTACTTC. The encoded protein is CASSRGQTRWTQYF.

There are many counts of this clonotype. This chain joins TRBV28 and TRBJ2-5, with no clear D. Germline values: CDR1 MDHEN, CDR2 SYDVKM. V gave up 2 bases and J gave up 6 bases, with 10 bases separating them. This CDR3 contains 13 residues. Here the CDR3 reads CASSLVQKKTQYF. The CDR3 bases are TGTGCCAGCAGTTTAGTGCAGAAAAAGACCCAGTACTTC. Together with reference TRBV28 and TRBJ2-5, the CDR3 gives the full variable domain: DVKVTQSSRYLVKRTGEKVFLECVQDMDHENMFWYRQDPGLGLRLIYFSYDVKMKEKGDIPEGYSVSREKKERFSLILESASTNQTSMYLCASSLVQKKTQYFGPGTRLLVL.

In its sample, this clonotype was seen many times. The chain joins TRBV5-5 to TRBJ1-4; the match to TRBD1 covers 7 bases. The V and J ends lost 0 bases and 0 bases, in that order; junction bases with no gene match: 5. This CDR3 has 17 amino acids. Per the germline V gene, CDR1 is SGHKS and CDR2 is YYEKEE (reference sequence). CDR3 loop: CASSLGVTGATNEKLFF. The CDR3 bases are TGTGCCAGCAGCTTGGGGGTTACAGGGGCAACTAATGAAAAACTGTTTTTT.

A word on this clonotype: The junction does not match germline at one end; this may be a read error. The chain is built from TRBV2 and TRBJ2-6; TRBD2 might be the D (5 bases). CDR3 length equals 15 residues. Looked up from germline, CDR1 is SNHLY and CDR2 is FYNNEI. The CDR3 here is CAGSQRLPGANVLTF. The CDR3 coding sequence is TGTGCCGGCAGCCAGCGGCTCCCTGGGGCCAACGTCCTGACTTTC.

In its sample, this clonotype was seen many times. The rearrangement joins TRBV7-3 to TRBJ1-6; D is ambiguous. This CDR3 has 16 residues. Germline values: CDR1 SGHTA, CDR2 FQGTGA. With 6 bases removed from V and 0 bases from J, the gap between germline ends came to 12 bases. Here the CDR3 reads CASSFLGPSYNSPLHF. The CDR3 nucleotides read TGTGCCAGCAGTTTTCTCGGACCCTCCTATAATTCACCCCTCCACTTT.

As regards this clonotype: Just one base apart from a much larger clone, this may be a read error. The chain recombines TRBV10-3 with TRBJ2-7, with D perhaps TRBD1 (6 bases). This CDR3 contains 12 residues. Germline-derived CDR1 and CDR2 are ENHRY and SYGVKD. The CDR3 loop reads CAISRDMDEQHF. The DNA for the CDR3 is TGTGCCATCAGCCGGGACATGGACGAGCAGCACTTC.

This clonotype rates as medium-sized (0.01 to 0.1%). The rearrangement links TRBV19 to TRBJ2-1, with D maybe TRBD2 (5 bases). CDR1 and CDR2 (germline): LNHDA, SQIVND (reference sequence). V shed 8 bases and J shed 1 base, with 21 bases lying between them. The CDR3 has 17 residues. The chain's CDR3 is CASHPDRFLASYNEQFF. CDR3 nucleotide sequence: TGTGCCAGTCACCCCGACCGATTTCTAGCTTCCTACAATGAGCAGTTCTTC. Together with reference TRBV19 and TRBJ2-1, the CDR3 gives the full variable domain: DGGITQSPKYLFRKEGQNVTLSCEQNLNHDAMYWYRQDPGQGLRLIYYSQIVNDFQKGDIAEGYSVSREKKESFPLTVTSAQKNPTAFYLCASHPDRFLASYNEQFFGPGTRLTVL.

In its sample, this clonotype was seen many times. This sequence joins TRBV5-1 and TRBJ1-3, with 7 bases identical to TRBD1. This CDR3 region has 16 residues. Trimming removed 3 bases from V and 0 bases from J; junction bases left unmatched: 6. CDR1 and CDR2 (germline): SGHRS, YFSETQ. CDR3 amino acids: CASSWDSPHSGNTIYF. In DNA form, the CDR3 reads TGCGCCAGCAGCTGGGACAGTCCCCACTCTGGAAACACCATATATTTT.

This clonotype has a count of ten or more. The chain carries TRBV18 and TRBJ2-5, with D perhaps TRBD2 (5 bases). CDR1 and CDR2 (germline): KGHSH, LQKENI. V was cut by 2 bases and J by 4 bases, with 14 bases left in between. This CDR3 has 15 amino acids. Written as DNA, the CDR3 is TGTGCCAGCTCACCAAAGGGAGTTCTCCCAGAGACCCAGTACTTC. Amino acids: CASSPKGVLPETQYF.

At least ten counts were recorded for this clonotype. This chain connects TRBV19 to TRBJ1-1; 7 bases line up with TRBD1. V lost 2 bases and J lost 6; bases outside the gene matches: 3. This CDR3 comprises 13 residues. From germline, CDR1 is LNHDA and CDR2 SQIVND (reference sequence). The CDR3 region has the DNA TGTGCCAGTAGTATATACAGGGGCGCTGAAGCTTTCTTT. This encodes CASSIYRGAEAFF.

Ten or more counts support this clonotype. The V gene is TRBV6-1, the J gene TRBJ2-3; no clear D gene. The CDR3 covers 13 residues. The germline gives CDR1 MNHNS, CDR2 SASEGT. V shed 6 bases and J shed 5 bases, with 12 bases lying between them. The CDR3 loop reads CASSQFLGDTQYF. As DNA, the CDR3 is TGTGCCAGCAGCCAGTTTTTAGGAGATACGCAGTATTTT.

This clonotype was found many times. V usage is TRBV3-1 and J usage is TRBJ2-1; D gene unclear. The CDR3 sequence is 14 residues long. Trimming took off 1 base at V and 6 bases at J, with 10 bases between the two ends. Germline CDR1 is LGHDT and CDR2 is YNNKEL (reference sequence). The CDR3 sequence: CASSQVALFNEQFF. In nucleotides, the CDR3 is TGTGCCAGCAGCCAAGTGGCCCTTTTCAATGAGCAGTTCTTC.

Notes on this clonotype: The likely explanation is a read error, given a far larger clone one base away. The chain links TRBV6-5 to TRBJ1-4, with D hard to call. CDR3 size: 11 residues. Germline V gene data show CDR1 as MNHEY and CDR2 as SVGAGI. The CDR3 coding sequence is TGTGCCGGCAGTTTAGGTGAAAAACTGTTTTTT. It yields the protein CAGSLGEKLFF.

The chain employs TRBV6-1 and TRBJ1-2, with D unclear. CDR3 length: 13 residues. Germline-derived CDR1 and CDR2 are MNHNS and SASEGT. The CDR3 is CDSRDRYGGGYTF. The CDR3 region has the DNA TGTGATAGCAGAGACCGATATGGTGGGGGCTACACCTTC.

Many counts were recorded for this clonotype. V and J are TRBV6-1 and TRBJ1-5; a possible D gene is TRBD1 (6 bases). From germline, CDR1 is MNHNS and CDR2 SASEGT. V lost 7 bases to trimming and J lost 5 bases, with 15 bases between them. This CDR3 spans 14 amino acids. The CDR3, as DNA: TGTGCCAGCACGCGGGACATGCTATATCAGCCCCAGCATTTT. This encodes CASTRDMLYQPQHF.

Turning to this clonotype: This likely came from a read error, as a far larger clone is one base away. The chain has TRBV6-9 and TRBJ1-4; D not certain. The ends were cut back, 4 bases at V and 0 bases at J, with 9 bases in the middle. This CDR3 is built from 15 residues. Germline CDR1 and CDR2: MNHGY and SVAAGI. CDR3 bases: TGTGCCAGCAGTTGGGCTTCTGCAACTAATGAAAAACTGTTTTTT. This gives the protein CASSWASATNEKLFF.